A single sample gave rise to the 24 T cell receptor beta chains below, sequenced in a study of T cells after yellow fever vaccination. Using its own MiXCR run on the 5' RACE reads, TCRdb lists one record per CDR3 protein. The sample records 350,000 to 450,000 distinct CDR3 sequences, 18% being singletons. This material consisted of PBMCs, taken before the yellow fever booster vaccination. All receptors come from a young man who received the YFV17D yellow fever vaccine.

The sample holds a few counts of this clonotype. DNA of the CDR3: TGTGCCAGCAGCCATGCGATAAATCCAGCGAACACCGGGGAGCTGTTTTTT. Protein sequence: CASSHAINPANTGELFF. V gene TRBV4-2 combines with J gene TRBJ2-2, with unresolved D. V lost 3 bases and J 0 bases, leaving 14 bases between the germline ends. The CDR3 spans 17 residues. Germline CDR1 LGHNA, CDR2 YNFKEQ.

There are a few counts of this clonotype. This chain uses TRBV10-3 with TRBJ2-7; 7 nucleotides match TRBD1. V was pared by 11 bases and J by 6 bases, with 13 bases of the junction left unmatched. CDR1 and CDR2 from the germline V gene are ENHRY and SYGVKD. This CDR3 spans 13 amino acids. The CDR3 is CAAETGSPREQYV. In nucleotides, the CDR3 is TGTGCCGCCGAGACAGGGAGTCCCCGCGAGCAGTACGTC.

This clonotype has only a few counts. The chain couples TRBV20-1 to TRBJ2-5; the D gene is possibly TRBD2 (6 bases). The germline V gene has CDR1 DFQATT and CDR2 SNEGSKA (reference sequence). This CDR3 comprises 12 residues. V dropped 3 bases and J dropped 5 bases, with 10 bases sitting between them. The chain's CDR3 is CSASIGGETQYF. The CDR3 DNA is TGCAGTGCTAGTATAGGAGGGGAGACCCAGTACTTC.

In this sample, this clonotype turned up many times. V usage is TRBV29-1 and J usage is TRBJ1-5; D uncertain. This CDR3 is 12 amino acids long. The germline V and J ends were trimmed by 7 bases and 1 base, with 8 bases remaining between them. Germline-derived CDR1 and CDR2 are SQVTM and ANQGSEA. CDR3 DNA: TGCAGCGGAAGACGGAGCAATCAGCCCCAGCATTTT. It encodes CSGRRSNQPQHF.

CDR3 DNA sequence: TGTGCCAGCGCGAACCCTTCAGGGGCTCGCTACGAGCAGTACGTC. It is translated as CASANPSGARYEQYV. J is TRBJ2-7 and V is TRBV21-1. TRBV21-1 counts as a pseudogene. This CDR3 region has 15 residues.

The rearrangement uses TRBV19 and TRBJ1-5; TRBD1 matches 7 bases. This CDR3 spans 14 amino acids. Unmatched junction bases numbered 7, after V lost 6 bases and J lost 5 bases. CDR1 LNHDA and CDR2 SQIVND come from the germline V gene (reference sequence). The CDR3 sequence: CASRLDREDQPQHF. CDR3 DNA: TGTGCCAGTAGACTAGACAGGGAAGATCAGCCCCAGCATTTT.

CDR3 residues: CSASRGGSYNEQFF. The CDR3 nucleotides are TGCAGTGCCTCAAGGGGGGGCTCCTACAATGAGCAGTTCTTC. This chain connects TRBV20-1 to TRBJ2-1; D perhaps matches TRBD2 (7 bases). Germline values: CDR1 DFQATT, CDR2 SNEGSKA (reference sequence). This CDR3 region has 14 residues. Trimming removed 6 bases from V and 0 bases from J, with 12 bases in between.

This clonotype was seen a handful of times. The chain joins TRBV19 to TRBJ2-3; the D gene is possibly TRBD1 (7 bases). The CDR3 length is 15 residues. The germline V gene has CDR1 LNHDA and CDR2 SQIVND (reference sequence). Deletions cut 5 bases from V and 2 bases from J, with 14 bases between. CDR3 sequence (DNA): TGTGCCAGTAGTCGGCAGGGGGGTACCACAGATACGCAGTATTTT. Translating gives CASSRQGGTTDTQYF.

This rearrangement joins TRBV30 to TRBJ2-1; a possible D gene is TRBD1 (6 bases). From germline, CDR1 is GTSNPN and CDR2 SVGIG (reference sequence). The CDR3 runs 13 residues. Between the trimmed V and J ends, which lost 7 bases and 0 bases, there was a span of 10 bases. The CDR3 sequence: CASQGISYNEQFF. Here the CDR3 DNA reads TGTGCCTCCCAGGGGATCTCCTACAATGAGCAGTTCTTC.

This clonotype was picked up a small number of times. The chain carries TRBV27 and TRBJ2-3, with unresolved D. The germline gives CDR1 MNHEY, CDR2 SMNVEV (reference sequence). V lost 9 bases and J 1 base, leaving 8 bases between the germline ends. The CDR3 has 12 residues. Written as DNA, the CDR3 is TGTGCCAGTGGCATACGCACAGATACGCAGTATTTT. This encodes CASGIRTDTQYF.

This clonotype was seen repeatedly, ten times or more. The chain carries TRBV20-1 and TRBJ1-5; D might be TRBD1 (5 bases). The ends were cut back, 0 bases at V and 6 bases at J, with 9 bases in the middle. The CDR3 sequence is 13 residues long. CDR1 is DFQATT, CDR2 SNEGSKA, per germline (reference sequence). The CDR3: CSAREGLAQPQHF. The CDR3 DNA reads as TGCAGTGCTAGAGAGGGGCTAGCTCAGCCCCAGCATTTT.

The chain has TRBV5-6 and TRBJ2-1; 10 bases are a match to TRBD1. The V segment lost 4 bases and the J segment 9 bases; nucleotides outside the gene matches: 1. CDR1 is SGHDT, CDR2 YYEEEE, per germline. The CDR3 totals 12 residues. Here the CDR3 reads CASSRDRGEQFF. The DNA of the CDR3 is TGTGCCAGCAGCCGGGACAGGGGTGAGCAGTTCTTC.

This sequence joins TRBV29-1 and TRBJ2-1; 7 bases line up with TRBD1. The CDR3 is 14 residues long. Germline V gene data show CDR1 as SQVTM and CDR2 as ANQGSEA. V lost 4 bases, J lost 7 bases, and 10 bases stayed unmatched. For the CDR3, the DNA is TGCAGCGTTGCCGCCCCAGGGGGACGGAATGAGCAGTTCTTC. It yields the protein CSVAAPGGRNEQFF.

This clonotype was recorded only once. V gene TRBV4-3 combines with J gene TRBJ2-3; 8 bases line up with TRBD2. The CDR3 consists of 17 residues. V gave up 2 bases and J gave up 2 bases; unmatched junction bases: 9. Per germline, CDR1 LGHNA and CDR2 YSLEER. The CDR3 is CASSQIYILAVTDTQYF. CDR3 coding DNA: TGCGCCAGCAGCCAAATCTACATACTAGCGGTCACAGATACGCAGTATTTT.

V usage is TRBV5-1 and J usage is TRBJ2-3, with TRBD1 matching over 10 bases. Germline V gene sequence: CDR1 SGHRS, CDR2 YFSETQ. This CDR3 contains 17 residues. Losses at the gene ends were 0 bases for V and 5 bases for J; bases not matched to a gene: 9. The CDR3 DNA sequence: TGCGCCAGCAGCTTGGCCCAAGGACAGGGGGTAGAAGATACGCAGTATTTT. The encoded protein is CASSLAQGQGVEDTQYF.

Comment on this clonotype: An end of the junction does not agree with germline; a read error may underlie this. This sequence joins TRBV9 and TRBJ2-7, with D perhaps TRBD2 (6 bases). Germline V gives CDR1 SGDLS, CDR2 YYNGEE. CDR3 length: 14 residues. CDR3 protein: CASIVGPGDYEQYF. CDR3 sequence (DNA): TGTGCCAGCATCGTAGGTCCGGGGGACTACGAGCAGTACTTC.

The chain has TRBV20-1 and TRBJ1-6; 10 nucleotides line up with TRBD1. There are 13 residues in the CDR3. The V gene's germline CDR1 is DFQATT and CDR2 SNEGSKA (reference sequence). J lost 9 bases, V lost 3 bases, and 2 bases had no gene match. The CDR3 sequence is CSASGQGVSPLHF. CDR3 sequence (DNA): TGCAGTGCTAGCGGACAGGGGGTTTCACCCCTCCACTTT.

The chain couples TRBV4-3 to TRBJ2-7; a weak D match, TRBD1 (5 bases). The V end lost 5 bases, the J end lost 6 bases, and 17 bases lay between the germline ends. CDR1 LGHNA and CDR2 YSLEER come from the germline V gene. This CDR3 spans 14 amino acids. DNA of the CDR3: TGCGCCAGCAGCGAAAGATTATCAGGGCCCGAGCAGTACTTC. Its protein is CASSERLSGPEQYF.

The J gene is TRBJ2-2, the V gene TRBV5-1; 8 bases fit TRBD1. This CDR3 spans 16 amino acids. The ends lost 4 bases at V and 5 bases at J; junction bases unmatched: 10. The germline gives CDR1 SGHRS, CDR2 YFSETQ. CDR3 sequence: CASSPGQGLPTGELFF. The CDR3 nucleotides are TGCGCCAGCAGCCCAGGACAGGGACTCCCTACCGGGGAGCTGTTTTTT.

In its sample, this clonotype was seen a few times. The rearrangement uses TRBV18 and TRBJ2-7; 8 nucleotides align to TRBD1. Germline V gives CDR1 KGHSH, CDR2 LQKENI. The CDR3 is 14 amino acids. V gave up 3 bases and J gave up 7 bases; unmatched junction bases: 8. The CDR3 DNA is TGTGCCAGCTCACCGTGGCAGGGGGCTGGTGAGCAGTACGTC. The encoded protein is CASSPWQGAGEQYV.

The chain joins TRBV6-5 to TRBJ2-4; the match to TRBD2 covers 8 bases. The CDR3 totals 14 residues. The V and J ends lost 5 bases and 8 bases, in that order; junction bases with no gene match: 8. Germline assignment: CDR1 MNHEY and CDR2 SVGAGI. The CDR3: CASSPFPGGDIQYF. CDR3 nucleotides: TGTGCCAGCAGTCCCTTCCCGGGGGGGGACATTCAGTACTTC.

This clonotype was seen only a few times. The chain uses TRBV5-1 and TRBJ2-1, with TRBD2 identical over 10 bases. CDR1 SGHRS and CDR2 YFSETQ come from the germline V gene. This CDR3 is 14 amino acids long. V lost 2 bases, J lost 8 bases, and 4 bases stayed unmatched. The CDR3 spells CASSFQRGGDEQFF. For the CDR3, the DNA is TGCGCCAGCAGCTTCCAGCGGGGGGGCGATGAGCAGTTCTTC.

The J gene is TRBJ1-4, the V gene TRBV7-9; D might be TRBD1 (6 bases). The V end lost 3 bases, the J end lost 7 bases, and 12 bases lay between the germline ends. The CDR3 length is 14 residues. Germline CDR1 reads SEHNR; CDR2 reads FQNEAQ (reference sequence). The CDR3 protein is CASSLRGASEKLFF. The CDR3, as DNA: TGTGCCAGCAGCTTGCGGGGGGCGAGTGAAAAACTGTTTTTT.

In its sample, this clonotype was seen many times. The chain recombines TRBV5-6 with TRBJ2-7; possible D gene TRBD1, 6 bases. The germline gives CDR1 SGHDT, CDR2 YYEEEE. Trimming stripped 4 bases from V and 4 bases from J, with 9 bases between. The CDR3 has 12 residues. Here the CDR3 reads CASSAGEYEQYV. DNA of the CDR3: TGTGCCAGCAGCGCAGGGGAGTACGAGCAGTACGTC.